These T cell receptor beta chains were read from a single sample in a study of cytomegalovirus exposure and HLA in healthy donors. The repertoire was sequenced with immunoSEQ multiplex PCR; TCRdb's copy has only in-frame clones and lacks some. Here the sample spans about 170,000 clones, about 80% being singletons. Material for sequencing was PBMCs. These receptors were collected from a woman aged 50 to 60 in good health and CMV-seropositive. Each CDR3 is given with its conserved first and last residue. Each record gives: D gene, V gene, clone size, J gene, CDR3 protein, CDR3 DNA. The D gene is left open where the match is weak. Clone size, where shown, is once, few, many, or a class for clones that have expanded.

-	TRBV5-1	-	TRBJ1-1	CASSPGALGGNTEAFF	TGCGCCAGCAGCCCCGGTGCCCTCGGTGGGAACACTGAAGCTTTCTTT
-	TRBV18	few	TRBJ1-2	CASSPPSRAMYGYTF	TGTGCCAGCTCACCACCGTCCAGGGCTATGTATGGCTACACCTTC
-	TRBV10-3	-	TRBJ1-4	CAISESAVEETGEKLFF	TGTGCCATCAGTGAGTCAGCGGTTGAGGAAACGGGTGAAAAACTGTTTTTT
-	TRBV4-1	-	TRBJ2-5	CASSQGHSNTYGETQYF	TGCGCCAGCAGCCAAGGACATAGTAACACTTATGGGGAGACCCAGTACTTC
-	TRBV7-9	-	TRBJ1-2	CASSSLGLASNYGYTF	TGTGCCAGCAGCTCTCTCGGACTGGCGTCTAACTATGGCTACACCTTC
-	TRBV10-2	-	TRBJ2-1	CASSERDEQFF	TGCGCCAGCAGTGAGCGCGATGAGCAGTTCTTC
-	TRBV6-6	-	TRBJ2-7	CASSPIRDEQYF	TGTGCCAGCAGTCCCATTAGAGACGAGCAGTACTTC
-	TRBV4-1	-	TRBJ2-2	CASSQRGGGRYTGELFF	TGCGCCAGCAGCCAAAGGGGGGGCGGGAGATATACCGGGGAGCTGTTTTTT
-	TRBV5-1	-	TRBJ2-1	CASSLERGLFSYNEQFF	TGCGCCAGCAGCTTGGAGCGTGGACTCTTCTCCTACAATGAGCAGTTCTTC
-	TRBV4-3	-	TRBJ1-2	CASSQETRYFGYTF	TGCGCCAGCAGCCAAGAAACCCGGTACTTTGGCTACACCTTC
-	TRBV6-5	-	TRBJ1-2	CASSHHGGGKTF	TGTGCCAGCAGTCACCACGGGGGGGGGAAGACCTTC
-	TRBV6-5	-	TRBJ1-6	CASTAAGVRSPLHF	TGTGCCAGCACCGCCGCAGGGGTTCGGTCACCCCTCCACTTT
-	TRBV15	-	TRBJ2-6	CATSRDPTLLYSGANVLTF	TGTGCCACCAGCAGAGATCCGACACTCCTCTACTCTGGGGCCAACGTCCTGACTTTC
TRBD2	TRBV27	-	TRBJ2-7	CASRLTAGVDRGQYF	TGTGCCAGCAGACTAACAGCGGGAGTCGATAGAGGGCAGTACTTC
-	TRBV2	-	TRBJ2-5	CASSPLLGGREETQYF	TGTGCCAGCAGTCCCCTTCTAGGGGGTCGTGAAGAGACCCAGTACTTC
-	TRBV2	-	TRBJ2-3	CASSERGGADTQYF	TGTGCCAGCAGTGAGAGGGGGGGAGCAGATACGCAGTATTTT
-	TRBV10-2	few	TRBJ2-7	CASSQRQRYEQYF	TGCGCCAGCAGCCAAAGACAGCGCTACGAGCAGTACTTC
TRBD2	TRBV9	-	TRBJ2-1	CASSVLAGNYNEQFF	TGTGCCAGCAGCGTACTAGCGGGAAACTACAATGAGCAGTTCTTC
TRBD1	TRBV19	few	TRBJ1-1	CASSIDLYGTGVPENTEAFF	TGTGCCAGTAGTATAGATTTGTATGGGACAGGGGTCCCTGAGAACACTGAAGCTTTCTTT
TRBD2	TRBV19	once	TRBJ2-3	CASSIKSGLAGYYRTDTQYF	TGTGCCAGTAGTATAAAGTCCGGACTAGCGGGCTACTACCGCACAGATACGCAGTATTTT
-	TRBV19	-	TRBJ1-1	CASSSRGATEAFF	TGTGCCAGTAGTTCTCGGGGTGCCACTGAAGCTTTCTTT
-	TRBV11-3	once	TRBJ2-1	CASSLYPGGPNNEQFF	TGTGCCAGCAGCTTATATCCCGGGGGGCCCAACAATGAGCAGTTCTTC
TRBD1	TRBV28	-	TRBJ1-3	CASSPRQGKSGNTIYF	TGTGCCAGCAGTCCCAGACAGGGTAAAAGTGGAAACACCATATATTTT
-	TRBV6-5	-	TRBJ2-7	CASKGRDEQYF	TGTGCCAGCAAAGGGCGGGACGAGCAGTACTTC
TRBD1	TRBV7-9	-	TRBJ1-3	CASSSDRGTGNTIYF	TGTGCCAGCAGCTCGGACAGGGGGACTGGAAACACCATATATTTT
TRBD2	TRBV5-6	-	TRBJ2-1	CASSQRLAGEGGEQFF	TGTGCCAGCAGCCAGCGACTAGCGGGAGAAGGTGGGGAGCAGTTCTTC
-	TRBV18	few	TRBJ1-1	CASSQGVNTEAFF	TGTGCCAGCTCACAGGGGGTGAACACTGAAGCTTTCTTT
-	TRBV29-1	-	TRBJ2-5	CSVEGRHTETQYF	TGCAGCGTTGAAGGGCGACACACCGAGACCCAGTACTTC
TRBD1	TRBV5-1	-	TRBJ2-7	CASSTRTGTYEQYF	TGCGCCAGCAGCACCCGGACAGGTACCTACGAGCAGTACTTC
-	TRBV6-1	-	TRBJ1-2	CASSEATYRTGSSSYTF	TGTGCCAGCAGTGAAGCCACTTATCGAACGGGAAGCTCGAGCTACACCTTC
TRBD1	TRBV10-2	-	TRBJ2-1	CASSDRGQRYNEQFF	TGCGCCAGCAGTGACCGGGGACAGAGATACAATGAGCAGTTCTTC
-	TRBV7-2	-	TRBJ1-5	CASAPTRGVSQPQHF	TGTGCCAGCGCCCCAACCAGGGGCGTTAGTCAGCCCCAGCATTTT
-	TRBV6-6	-	TRBJ1-5	CASSYLTENQPQHF	TGTGCCAGCAGTTACTTGACAGAAAATCAGCCCCAGCATTTT
-	TRBV28	-	TRBJ2-7	CASSRLGSYEQYF	TGTGCCAGCAGTCGCCTAGGCTCCTACGAGCAGTACTTC
-	TRBV7-9	-	TRBJ1-4	CASSFADEKLFF	TGTGCCAGCAGCTTCGCAGATGAAAAACTGTTTTTT
TRBD1	TRBV7-8	-	TRBJ2-7	CASTFRTGFYEQYF	TGTGCCAGCACCTTCCGGACAGGGTTTTACGAGCAGTACTTC
TRBD2	TRBV5-1	-	TRBJ2-5	CASSLAGGQETQYF	TGCGCCAGCAGCTTGGCGGGGGGCCAAGAGACCCAGTACTTC
-	TRBV6-6	-	TRBJ2-7	CASSGPRLAGEYEQYF	TGTGCCAGCAGTGGCCCACGGCTAGCCGGAGAATACGAGCAGTACTTC
TRBD1	TRBV5-4	-	TRBJ1-1	CASSISDREAFF	TGTGCCAGCAGCATTTCGGACAGGGAAGCTTTCTTT
-	TRBV7-6	-	TRBJ2-3	CASTSTGDTQYF	TGTGCCAGCACCTCGACGGGAGATACGCAGTATTTT
TRBD1	TRBV2	-	TRBJ2-7	CASMTDRNGEQYF	TGTGCCAGCATGACGGACAGGAATGGCGAGCAGTACTTC
TRBD1	TRBV7-2	-	TRBJ2-1	CASSLVGQGNNEQFF	TGTGCCAGCAGCTTAGTTGGACAGGGTAACAATGAGCAGTTCTTC
-	TRBV28	once	TRBJ1-1	CASSLNQFMTLKGRENTEAFF	TGTGCCAGCAGTTTAAACCAGTTTATGACGCTTAAGGGGCGGGAAAACACTGAAGCTTTCTTT
TRBD1	TRBV7-9	-	TRBJ2-3	CASSSGPTGWGTDTQYF	TGTGCCAGCAGCTCAGGACCGACAGGGTGGGGGACAGATACGCAGTATTTT
TRBD1	TRBV2	-	TRBJ1-3	CASRGDSSAIYF	TGTGCCAGCAGAGGGGACAGCTCGGCCATATATTTT